The 32 T cell receptor beta chains reported below all come from one sample, sequenced in a study of blood T cell repertoires in COVID-19. Profiled with immunoSEQ multiplex PCR; TCRdb holds only in-frame clones, not every one. The sample records about 36,000 clones, around 80% being singletons. Sequencing used peripheral blood. Receptors were obtained from a man aged 55-75 years with active COVID-19.

The chain is built from TRBV6-2 or TRBV6-3 and TRBJ2-5; D perhaps matches TRBD2 (6 bases). The CDR3 totals 16 residues. Trimming shortened V by 2 bases and J by 0 bases, and 13 bases separated the two germline ends. Germline V gives CDR1 MNHEY, CDR2 SVGEGT. The CDR3 region is CASSYLTAGYQETQYF. CDR3 in DNA: TGTGCCAGCAGTTACCTGACAGCGGGCTACCAAGAGACCCAGTACTTC.

This chain links TRBV6-2 or TRBV6-3 with TRBJ2-3, with 8 bases fitting TRBD2. There are 17 residues in the CDR3. Germline lookup yields CDR1 MNHEY and CDR2 SVGEGT. J gave up 2 bases and V 0 bases, and 7 bases lay outside the gene matches. CDR3 protein: CASSYSIRGGLTDTQYF. As DNA, the CDR3 is TGTGCCAGCAGTTACTCGATCCGGGGGGGTCTCACAGATACGCAGTATTTT.

This chain links TRBV4-1 with TRBJ2-3; 11 bases map to TRBD2. This CDR3 contains 20 residues. V was pared by 4 bases and J by 3 bases, with 18 bases of the junction left unmatched. Germline V gene lookup returns CDR1 MGHRA and CDR2 YSYEKL. The CDR3 loop is CASSLLPYLAGGPGTDTQYF. DNA for the CDR3: TGCGCCAGCAGCCTCCTCCCTTACCTAGCGGGGGGCCCGGGAACAGATACGCAGTATTTT.

The gene calls are TRBV4-1 and TRBJ2-3; 9 bases fit TRBD2. J was trimmed by 8 bases and V by 2 bases; bases with no gene match: 11. This CDR3 is 16 amino acids long. Germline lookup yields CDR1 MGHRA and CDR2 YSYEKL. The CDR3 here is CASSQFIAGESGTQYF. DNA for the CDR3: TGCGCCAGCAGCCAATTTATAGCGGGGGAGTCCGGTACGCAGTATTTT.

The J gene is TRBJ1-4, the V gene TRBV18; the match to TRBD1 covers 9 bases. J gave up 2 bases and V 5 bases, and 3 bases lay outside the gene matches. The CDR3 length is 15 residues. Germline assignment: CDR1 KGHSH and CDR2 LQKENI. The chain's CDR3 is CASSEQGATNEKLFF. The CDR3 coding sequence is TGTGCCAGCTCAGAACAGGGGGCTACTAATGAAAAACTGTTTTTT. The complete variable domain, with remaining parts taken from reference TRBV18 and TRBJ1-4, reads NAGVMQNPRHLVRRRGQEARLRCSPMKGHSHVYWYRQLPEEGLKFMVYLQKENIIDESGMPKERFSAEFPKEGPSILRIQQVVRGDSAAYFCASSEQGATNEKLFFGSGTQLSVL.

This clone appeared once. V and J are TRBV27 and TRBJ2-3, with TRBD2 identical over 7 bases. The V segment lost 3 bases and the J segment 3 bases; nucleotides outside the gene matches: 9. Germline V lookup: CDR1 MNHEY, CDR2 SMNVEV (reference sequence). The CDR3 totals 16 residues. The CDR3 bases are TGTGCCAGCAGTTTCTACGCGGGAGTATCAACAGATACGCAGTATTTT. It specifies CASSFYAGVSTDTQYF.

The rearrangement links TRBV6-5 to TRBJ2-2, with D perhaps TRBD2 (5 bases). The CDR3 runs 13 residues. Germline V gene sequence: CDR1 MNHEY, CDR2 SVGAGI. V lost 2 bases, J lost 7 bases, and 8 bases lay in between. The chain's CDR3 is CASSYLSGGELFF. The DNA of the CDR3 is TGTGCCAGCAGTTACCTGAGCGGCGGGGAGCTGTTTTTT.

This sequence joins TRBV12-3 or TRBV12-4 and TRBJ1-6; no clear D. The CDR3 is made up of 13 amino acids. The V end lost 8 bases, the J end lost 7 bases, and 12 bases lay between the germline ends. Written as DNA, the CDR3 is TGTGCCAGCGCGGAGGCACTGAATTCACCCCTCCACTTT. Its translation: CASAEALNSPLHF.

The chain couples TRBV7-6 to TRBJ2-3, with a tentative D call TRBD1 (6 bases). V lost 2 bases to trimming and J lost 2 bases, with 11 bases between them. The length of the CDR3 is 15 residues. Germline V CDR1 and CDR2: SGHVS, FNYEAQ. CDR3 coding DNA: TGTGCCAGCAGCTTAAGGGACATAAACACAGATACGCAGTATTTT. This gives the protein CASSLRDINTDTQYF.

Comments on this clone: A read error may account for a junction end that differs from germline. The chain carries TRBV7-9 and TRBJ2-3; 9 nucleotides agree with TRBD2. CDR3 size: 13 residues. Germline CDR1 reads SEHNR; CDR2 reads FQNEAQ (reference sequence). CDR3 in amino acids: CASSSPGPSGVLF. Here the CDR3 DNA reads TGTGCCAGCAGCTCCCCGGGGCCTAGCGGGGTTCTTTTT.

The V call is TRBV28, the J call TRBJ2-1; 8 positions match TRBD2. J was trimmed by 0 bases and V by 6 bases; bases with no gene match: 4. CDR1 and CDR2 from the germline V gene are MDHEN and SYDVKM. This CDR3 has 15 residues. In DNA form, the CDR3 reads TGTGCCAGCAGGGAGAGCGGGAGCTCCTACAATGAGCAGTTCTTC. This codes for CASRESGSSYNEQFF. The full variable domain, in which reference TRBV28 and TRBJ2-1 provide the parts outside the CDR3, is DVKVTQSSRYLVKRTGEKVFLECVQDMDHENMFWYRQDPGLGLRLIYFSYDVKMKEKGDIPEGYSVSREKKERFSLILESASTNQTSMYLCASRESGSSYNEQFFGPGTRLTVL.

The chain employs TRBV5-6 and TRBJ2-2; TRBD2 matches 7 bases. V trimming: 3 bases; J trimming: 1 base; junction bases outside the gene matches: 9. CDR1 and CDR2 (germline): SGHDT, YYEEEE. The CDR3 has 17 amino acids. The CDR3 region is CASSSPRDYLNTGELFF. The CDR3 bases are TGTGCCAGCAGCTCGCCCCGGGACTACCTGAACACCGGGGAGCTGTTTTTT.

The chain carries TRBV19 and TRBJ1-2, with no clear D. The length of the CDR3 is 15 residues. Trimming left V 4 bases short and J 5 bases short, with 17 bases between. Germline V lookup: CDR1 LNHDA, CDR2 SQIVND (reference sequence). This CDR3 reads CASSKGLSRGYGYTF. For the CDR3, the DNA is TGTGCCAGTAGTAAGGGCCTGTCCCGGGGATATGGCTACACCTTC.

The chain couples TRBV6-2 or TRBV6-3 to TRBJ2-1, with 7 bases matching TRBD2. The CDR3 sequence is 16 residues long. From germline, CDR1 is MNHEY and CDR2 SVGEGT. V lost 2 bases, J lost 8 bases, and 12 bases stayed unmatched. CDR3 sequence: CASSYPAGLTYDEQFF. CDR3 DNA sequence: TGTGCCAGCAGTTACCCGGCGGGACTAACATACGATGAGCAGTTCTTC.

The chain joins TRBV7-2 to TRBJ1-2; TRBD1 aligns across 8 bases. This CDR3 has 14 residues. The germline gives CDR1 SGHTA, CDR2 FQGNSA. Losses at the gene ends were 2 bases for V and 8 bases for J; bases not matched to a gene: 7. This CDR3 is CASSLSGRGQGYTF. The CDR3 bases are TGTGCCAGCAGCTTATCGGGCAGGGGGCAGGGCTACACCTTC.

The V and J genes are TRBV3-1 (or the pseudogene TRBV3-2) and TRBJ1-3; perhaps TRBD1 as D (6 bases). There are 13 residues in the CDR3. The ends were cut back, 7 bases at V and 2 bases at J, with 9 bases in the middle. Germline CDR1 reads LGHDT; CDR2 reads YNNKEL (reference sequence). In DNA, the CDR3 is TGTGCCAGCATCCACAGGGCTGGAAACACCATATATTTT. Residues: CASIHRAGNTIYF.

As regards this clone: A junction boundary mismatches the germline segment, possibly from a read error. This chain uses TRBV10-1 with TRBJ2-7; D possibly corresponds to TRBD2 (5 bases). The CDR3 is made up of 8 amino acids. The germline V gene has CDR1 WNHNN and CDR2 SYGVQD (reference sequence). Written as DNA, the CDR3 is TGCGCCAGCAGTAGACTAAACTTC. Encoded protein: CASSRLNF.

V gene TRBV24-1 combines with J gene TRBJ2-2; 8 bases are shared with TRBD1. CDR1 is KGHDR and CDR2 is SFDVKD in the germline V gene. The CDR3 is 16 residues long. V trimming: 3 bases; J trimming: 5 bases; junction bases outside the gene matches: 7. CDR3 in amino acids: CATSDAGTGGTGELFF. For the CDR3, the DNA is TGTGCCACCAGTGATGCAGGGACAGGCGGAACCGGGGAGCTGTTTTTT.

The chain combines TRBV9 with TRBJ1-2, with D tentatively TRBD1 (5 bases). V was pared by 3 bases and J by 5 bases, with 23 bases between. Germline loops: CDR1 SGDLS, CDR2 YYNGEE. The CDR3 runs 17 residues. The CDR3 DNA reads as TGTGCCAGCAGCGAGGGGCCGACGGGCCTGGGGATATATGGCTACACCTTC. It encodes CASSEGPTGLGIYGYTF.

The CDR3 DNA reads TGTGCCAGCAGCCAACAGACTAACTATGGCTACACCTTC. Translation gives CASSQQTNYGYTF. V usage is TRBV14 and J usage is TRBJ1-2; D unresolved. The CDR3 is 13 amino acids. CDR1 is SGHDN, CDR2 FVKESK, per germline. Between the trimmed V and J ends, which lost 2 bases and 0 bases, there was a span of 4 bases.

This clone was counted once. The chain joins TRBV6-2 or TRBV6-3 to TRBJ2-1, with 9 bases fitting TRBD2. V lost 0 bases, J lost 7 bases, and 7 bases stayed unmatched. From germline, CDR1 is MNHEY and CDR2 SVGEGT. The CDR3 sequence is 16 residues long. CDR3 bases: TGTGCCAGCAGTTACTCTAGGACTAGCGAGCCAAATGAGCAGTTCTTC. Translation gives CASSYSRTSEPNEQFF.

The J gene is TRBJ2-5, the V gene TRBV7-9, with D possibly TRBD1 on 6 matching bases. This CDR3 is built from 13 residues. Trimming cost V 7 bases and J 4 bases, with 13 bases left between them. Germline CDR1 and CDR2: SEHNR and FQNEAQ (reference sequence). The CDR3 DNA is TGTGCCAGCACCGGCCGAGGGGGAGAGACCCAGTACTTC. Encoded protein: CASTGRGGETQYF.

In this sample, this clone turned up a few times. This chain connects TRBV6-6 to TRBJ2-7; D gene ambiguous. Per germline, CDR1 MNHNY and CDR2 SVGAGI (reference sequence). The CDR3 runs 13 residues. Trimming left V 6 bases short and J 4 bases short, with 13 bases between. The CDR3 nucleotides are TGTGCCAGCAGCCAAAATGTCCGGTACGAGCAGTACTTC. Translated, it gives CASSQNVRYEQYF.

The chain recombines TRBV6-4 with TRBJ2-2; 7 positions agree with TRBD1. This CDR3 comprises 15 residues. Trimming cost V 5 bases and J 3 bases; bases outside gene matches: 6. Per germline, CDR1 MRHNA and CDR2 SNTAGT. This CDR3 reads CASSNRGSDTGELFF. CDR3 sequence (DNA): TGTGCCAGCAGTAACAGGGGATCGGACACCGGGGAGCTGTTTTTT.

J is TRBJ1-1 and V is TRBV9, with no clear D. Germline lookup yields CDR1 SGDLS and CDR2 YYNGEE. The CDR3 is 16 amino acids. V lost 6 bases to trimming and J lost 4 bases, with 22 bases between them. CDR3 sequence: CASTRDPHVSATEAFF. The CDR3 nucleotides are TGTGCCAGCACTAGAGATCCCCACGTCTCCGCCACTGAAGCTTTCTTT.

This chain joins TRBV6-4 and TRBJ1-5; TRBD1 is a possible D gene (5 bases). Deletions cut 0 bases from V and 0 bases from J, with 18 bases between. There are 19 residues in the CDR3. Germline V CDR1 and CDR2: MRHNA, SNTAGT. The CDR3, as DNA: TGTGCCAGCAGTGACTCGAATAATCCGCCAGGGTGTAGCAATCAGCCCCAGCATTTT. Protein: CASSDSNNPPGCSNQPQHF.

V and J are TRBV4-3 and TRBJ2-3; 10 bases map to TRBD1. After removal of 4 bases from V and 6 bases from J, the junction contained 19 bases not matched to a gene. Germline values: CDR1 LGHNA, CDR2 YSLEER. This CDR3 comprises 19 residues. CDR3 nucleotide sequence: TGCGCCAGCAGCCGAGCACAGGGTACCCGGGACAGGGGCGCCGATACGCAGTATTTT. Its translation: CASSRAQGTRDRGADTQYF.

J is TRBJ2-5 and V is TRBV28, with D possibly matching TRBD2 (6 bases). Germline V lookup: CDR1 MDHEN, CDR2 SYDVKM. This CDR3 has 14 amino acids. Trimming removed 7 bases at V and 5 bases at J, with 17 bases between. The CDR3 reads CASNIPGTLETQYF. In DNA form, the CDR3 reads TGTGCCAGCAATATTCCCGGGACTTTGGAGACCCAGTACTTC.

This sequence joins TRBV5-4 and TRBJ1-1; no reliable D call. The germline gives CDR1 SGHNT, CDR2 YYREEE (reference sequence). V lost 5 bases, J lost 1 base, and 18 bases lay in between. This CDR3 has 16 amino acids. CDR3 in DNA: TGTGCCAGCAGTTGGGGTCCTCCCGGGGAGAACACTGAAGCTTTCTTT. Amino acids: CASSWGPPGENTEAFF.

The chain recombines TRBV7-2 with TRBJ1-2; weak D call: TRBD1 (6 bases). The CDR3 has 19 residues. The V gene lost 0 bases and the J gene lost 4 bases, with 24 bases spanning the gap. The V gene's germline CDR1 is SGHTA and CDR2 FQGNSA. The CDR3 DNA reads TGTGCCAGCAGCTTAGCGCCCGGGACATCATTAACTATGGGCTATGGCTACACCTTC. The encoded protein is CASSLAPGTSLTMGYGYTF.

This clone was picked up one time. The J gene is TRBJ2-3, the V gene TRBV10-3, with TRBD2 matching over 10 bases. The V and J ends lost 10 bases and 0 bases, in that order; junction bases with no gene match: 7. This CDR3 is 15 amino acids long. Germline lookup yields CDR1 ENHRY and CDR2 SYGVKD. The CDR3 nucleotides are TGTGCCACCCAACTAGCGGGAACTAGCACAGATACGCAGTATTTT. Protein sequence: CATQLAGTSTDTQYF.

The chain recombines TRBV20-1 with TRBJ2-7, with 8 bases aligning to TRBD1. Trimming cost V 3 bases and J 7 bases; bases outside gene matches: 14. Germline V lookup: CDR1 DFQATT, CDR2 SNEGSKA (reference sequence). The CDR3 totals 15 residues. The DNA of the CDR3 is TGCAGTGCTAGTCGGTCAGACAGGGGTAACGGAGAGCAGTACTTC. Its translation: CSASRSDRGNGEQYF.